The clone carrying this T cell receptor beta chain turned up a few times. With a J-beta primer mix and a sample-barcoded 5' primer, a second PCR ran roughly 6 to 11 cycles. Every molecule of cDNA carried a tag from a template-switch adaptor with 12 random nucleotides. TCRdb re-called the 5' RACE reads with MiXCR, one entry per CDR3 protein. In the table there are some 930,000 distinct CDR3 sequences, under 35% of which are singletons. There are 15 residues in the CDR3. The V end lost 2 bases, the J end lost 1 base, and 12 bases lay between the germline ends. In germline, CDR1 is SGHRS, CDR2 YFSETQ. The data were obtained in a study of blood T cells in healthy people across ages. These same records also appear under a second study, on T cells of mothers and their children.

V and J are TRBV5-1 and TRBJ1-1, with unresolved D. Sequencing input: blood. The source is a middle-aged woman in good health. This CDR3 reads CASSLKGSGNTEAFF. Written as DNA, the CDR3 is TGCGCCAGCAGCTTAAAGGGAAGTGGGAACACTGAAGCTTTCTTT. The whole variable domain, remainder taken from reference TRBV5-1 and TRBJ1-1, is KAGVTQTPRYLIKTRGQQVTLSCSPISGHRSVSWYQQTPGQGLQFLFEYFSETQRNKGNFPGRFSGRQFSNSRSEMNVSTLELGDSALYLCASSLKGSGNTEAFFGQGTRLTVV.